The 18 T cell receptor beta chains below come from one sample, sequenced in a study of identical twins. TCRdb passed the 5' RACE reads through MiXCR, listing each CDR3 protein once. The profile shows 600,000 to 850,000 distinct CDR3 sequences, roughly 20% of them singletons. These data were also filed under a second study, of T cells expressing NK-cell markers.

The sequenced sample consisted of PBMCs. These receptors were collected from a woman aged 18-29 years in good health.

The table lists this clonotype with a few counts. The chain uses TRBV12-3 or TRBV12-4 and TRBJ2-3; D is ambiguous. V was cut by 6 bases and J by 2 bases, with 6 bases left in between. The CDR3 has 12 amino acids. The CDR3 loop reads CASSHLTDTQYF. CDR3 in DNA: TGTGCCAGCAGCCATCTCACAGATACGCAGTATTTT.

This clonotype came up a few times. The V gene is TRBV12-3 or TRBV12-4, the J gene TRBJ2-7; weak D call: TRBD2 (5 bases). Trimming shortened V by 2 bases and J by 3 bases, and 20 bases separated the two germline ends. The CDR3 has 17 amino acids. CDR3 coding DNA: TGTGCCAGCAGTTTAACTCCCTCGTATAGGAGGTACTACGAGCAGTACTTC. It specifies CASSLTPSYRRYYEQYF.

This clonotype was counted only a few times. V gene TRBV7-9 combines with J gene TRBJ1-2, with D uncertain. The CDR3 is 14 residues long. V lost 3 bases to trimming and J lost 4 bases, with 12 bases between them. CDR1 SEHNR and CDR2 FQNEAQ come from the germline V gene (reference sequence). CDR3 sequence reads: CASSLSADFYGYTF. The DNA of the CDR3 is TGTGCCAGCAGCTTGTCGGCAGATTTCTATGGCTACACCTTC. The variable domain in full, with the rest retrieved from reference TRBV7-9 and TRBJ1-2, is DTGVSQNPRHKITKRGQNVTFRCDPISEHNRLYWYRQTLGQGPEFLTYFQNEAQLEKSRLLSDRFSAERPKGSFSTLEIQRTEQGDSAMYLCASSLSADFYGYTFGSGTRLTVV.

The sample holds a few counts of this clonotype. The chain employs TRBV6-1 and TRBJ2-2; D is possibly TRBD2 (7 bases). There are 16 residues in the CDR3. V was cut by 7 bases and J by 4 bases, with 19 bases left in between. CDR1 and CDR2 (germline): MNHNS, SASEGT. This CDR3 reads CASNRGGGGSTGELFF. The CDR3 DNA reads TGTGCCAGCAACCGAGGGGGGGGCGGGAGCACCGGGGAGCTGTTTTTT.

The genes are TRBV20-1 and TRBJ1-2; the match to TRBD1 covers 7 bases. The length of the CDR3 is 13 residues. In germline, CDR1 is DFQATT, CDR2 SNEGSKA (reference sequence). Trimming cost V 0 bases and J 4 bases; bases outside gene matches: 2. The DNA for the CDR3 is TGCAGTGCTAGAGATACAGGGGTCTATGGCTACACCTTC. Its protein is CSARDTGVYGYTF.

In its sample, this clonotype was seen a few times. V usage is TRBV18 and J usage is TRBJ2-7; D uncertain. Germline-derived CDR1 and CDR2 are KGHSH and LQKENI. The length of the CDR3 is 12 residues. The V end was cut by 6 bases, the J end by 5 bases, with 11 bases between. The DNA of the CDR3 is TGTGCCAGCTCTCCGACTTGGAACGAGCAGTACTTC. Translated, it gives CASSPTWNEQYF.

On this clonotype itself: One base away lies a much larger clone, so this may be a sequencing read error. The rearrangement joins TRBV24-1 to TRBJ1-5; D not certain. This CDR3 is built from 16 residues. Trimming took off 5 bases at V and 0 bases at J, with 13 bases between the two ends. In germline, CDR1 is KGHDR, CDR2 SFDVKD. CDR3 protein: CATSGPRSGSNQPQHF. The CDR3 DNA follows: TGTGCCACCAGTGGTCCAAGGAGTGGTAGCAATCAGCCCCAGCATTTT.

V and J are TRBV5-1 and TRBJ1-6, with 8 bases fitting TRBD1. CDR3 length: 15 amino acids. The germline gives CDR1 SGHRS, CDR2 YFSETQ. V was clipped by 2 bases and J by 8 bases; unmatched bases: 6. CDR3 nucleotide sequence: TGCGCCAGCAGCTTCCTCGACAGGGGAGATTCACCCCTCCACTTT. Protein sequence: CASSFLDRGDSPLHF.

The chain recombines TRBV9 with TRBJ2-1; 8 nucleotides align to TRBD2. V trimming: 0 bases; J trimming: 9 bases; junction bases outside the gene matches: 8. CDR1 is SGDLS, CDR2 YYNGEE, per germline. CDR3 length equals 15 residues. CDR3 coding DNA: TGTGCCAGCAGCGTAGGGCCAGCGGGAGTGTCTGAGCAGTTCTTC. It codes for CASSVGPAGVSEQFF. Together with reference TRBV9 and TRBJ2-1, the CDR3 gives the full variable domain: DSGVTQTPKHLITATGQRVTLRCSPRSGDLSVYWYQQSLDQGLQFLIQYYNGEERAKGNILERFSAQQFPDLHSELNLSSLELGDSALYFCASSVGPAGVSEQFFGPGTRLTVL.

In this sample, this clonotype turned up a few times. V and J are TRBV29-1 and TRBJ2-1, with D unresolved. This CDR3 region has 14 residues. V dropped 1 base and J dropped 3 bases, with 10 bases sitting between them. Germline lookup yields CDR1 SQVTM and CDR2 ANQGSEA. The CDR3 reads CSVEGPGNYNEQFF. The CDR3 coding sequence is TGCAGCGTTGAAGGTCCAGGTAACTACAATGAGCAGTTCTTC.

This clonotype was seen a single time. The rearrangement joins TRBV12-3 or TRBV12-4 to TRBJ1-1; D ambiguous. The CDR3 extends over 12 amino acids. The V end lost 5 bases, the J end lost 5 bases, and 9 bases lay between the germline ends. CDR3 in amino acids: CASSPFGTEAFF. CDR3 coding DNA: TGTGCCAGCAGTCCCTTTGGAACTGAAGCTTTCTTT.

In its sample, this clonotype was seen many times. V usage is TRBV5-1 and J usage is TRBJ2-1; 10 positions agree with TRBD1. Germline CDR1 is SGHRS and CDR2 is YFSETQ. This CDR3 region has 15 residues. J gave up 6 bases and V 2 bases, and 5 bases lay outside the gene matches. CDR3 in amino acids: CASSFGTGVFNEQFF. In DNA, the CDR3 is TGCGCCAGCAGCTTTGGGACAGGGGTATTCAATGAGCAGTTCTTC.

This clonotype was seen a handful of times. V and J are TRBV3-1 and TRBJ1-1; D not certain. Germline CDR1 is LGHDT and CDR2 is YNNKEL (reference sequence). V was shortened by 7 bases and J by 5 bases, with 11 bases between the two germline ends. The CDR3 sequence is 12 residues long. The CDR3 nucleotides are TGTGCCAGCACCCGGGCGAATACTGAAGCTTTCTTT. The encoded protein is CASTRANTEAFF.

As to this clonotype: This may stem from a read error, because a much larger clone lies one nucleotide away. The chain is built from TRBV9 and TRBJ2-1; 14 bases fit TRBD2. Trimming at V came to 7 bases and at J to 3 bases, leaving 6 bases not matched to a gene. The CDR3 extends over 16 amino acids. The germline V gene encodes CDR1 SGDLS and CDR2 YYNGEE. The CDR3 nucleotides read TGTGCCAGCGGCCCGACTAGCGGGAGGGGCTACAATGAGCAGTTCTTC. Its translation: CASGPTSGRGYNEQFF.

The J gene is TRBJ2-1, the V gene TRBV14; D is perhaps TRBD2 (5 bases). The CDR3 has 14 amino acids. Trimming shortened V by 4 bases and J by 3 bases, and 10 bases separated the two germline ends. Germline CDR1 and CDR2: SGHDN and FVKESK. The CDR3 sequence: CASSPTSLYNEQFF. The CDR3 region has the DNA TGTGCCAGCAGCCCCACTAGTCTCTACAATGAGCAGTTCTTC.

The sample holds a few counts of this clonotype. The rearrangement uses TRBV20-1 and TRBJ2-5, with a tentative D call TRBD1 (6 bases). The CDR3 totals 14 residues. V was cut by 6 bases and J by 10 bases, with 24 bases left in between. Germline assignment: CDR1 DFQATT and CDR2 SNEGSKA (reference sequence). CDR3 amino acids: CSARKSRDIAVQYF. The CDR3 region has the DNA TGCAGTGCCCGCAAATCCCGGGACATCGCGGTCCAGTACTTC.

This clonotype was counted only a few times. The chain uses TRBV4-3 and TRBJ1-1, with D perhaps matching TRBD1 (6 bases). The CDR3 contains 13 residues. The V gene's germline CDR1 is LGHNA and CDR2 YSLEER. V was shortened by 4 bases and J by 4 bases, with 10 bases between the two germline ends. CDR3 sequence: CASSLGARTEAFF. DNA for the CDR3: TGCGCCAGCAGCCTGGGGGCGCGCACTGAAGCTTTCTTT.

This clonotype has a handful of counts. V usage is TRBV20-1 and J usage is TRBJ1-1; D not certain. The V gene's germline CDR1 is DFQATT and CDR2 SNEGSKA (reference sequence). Trimming stripped 6 bases from V and 6 bases from J, with 17 bases between. This CDR3 spans 13 amino acids. The CDR3 region has the DNA TGCAGTGCCCCTGGGCTCTTTGGCTCTGAAGCTTTCTTT. It is translated as CSAPGLFGSEAFF.